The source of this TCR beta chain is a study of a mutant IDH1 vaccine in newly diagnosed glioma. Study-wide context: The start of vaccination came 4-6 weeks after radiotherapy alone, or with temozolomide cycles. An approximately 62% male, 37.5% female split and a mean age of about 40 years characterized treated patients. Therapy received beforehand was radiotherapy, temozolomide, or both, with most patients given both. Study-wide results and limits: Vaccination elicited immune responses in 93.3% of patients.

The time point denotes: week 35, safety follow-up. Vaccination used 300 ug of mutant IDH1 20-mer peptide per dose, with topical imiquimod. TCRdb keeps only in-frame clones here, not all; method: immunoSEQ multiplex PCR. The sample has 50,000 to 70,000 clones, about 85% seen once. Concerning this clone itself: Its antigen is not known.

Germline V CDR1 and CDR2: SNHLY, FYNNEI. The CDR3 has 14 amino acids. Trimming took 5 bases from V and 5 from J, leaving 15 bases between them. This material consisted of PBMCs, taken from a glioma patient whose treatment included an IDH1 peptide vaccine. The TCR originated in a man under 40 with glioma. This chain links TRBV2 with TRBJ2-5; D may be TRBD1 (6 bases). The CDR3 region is CASSPPGVGETQYF. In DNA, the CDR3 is TGTGCCAGCAGTCCTCCAGGGGTGGGGGAGACCCAGTACTTC.